The entry below describes one T cell receptor (beta chain). The data were obtained in a study of blood T cell repertoires in COVID-19. This CDR3 contains 18 residues. The ends lost 0 bases at V and 2 bases at J; junction bases unmatched: 8. From germline, CDR1 is LGHNA and CDR2 YSLEER. Measured with immunoSEQ multiplex PCR; TCRdb has only the in-frame clones, and not every one. The top ten hold more than 0.95% of the sample, which has fewer than 450,000 clones, 88% seen once. The sequenced sample consisted of PBMCs or T cells enriched from blood (not recorded which). The sequence came from a woman aged 18 to 35 who had recovered from COVID-19. V gene TRBV4-3 combines with J gene TRBJ2-3, with 10 nucleotides matching TRBD2. In nucleotides, the CDR3 is TGCGCCAGCAGCCAAGACCTGGCTAGCGGGGGAAACACAGATACGCAGTATTTT. The encoded protein is CASSQDLASGGNTDTQYF.